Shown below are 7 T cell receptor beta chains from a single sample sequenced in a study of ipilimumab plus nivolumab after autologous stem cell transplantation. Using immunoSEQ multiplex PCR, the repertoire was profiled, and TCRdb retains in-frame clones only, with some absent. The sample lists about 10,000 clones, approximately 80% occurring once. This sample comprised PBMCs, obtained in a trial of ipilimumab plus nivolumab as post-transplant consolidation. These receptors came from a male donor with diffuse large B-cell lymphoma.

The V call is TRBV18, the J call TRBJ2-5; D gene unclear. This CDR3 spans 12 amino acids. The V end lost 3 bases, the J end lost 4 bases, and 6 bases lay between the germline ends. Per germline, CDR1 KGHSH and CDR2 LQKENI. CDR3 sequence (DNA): TGTGCCAGCTCACCTACCTTAGAGACCCAGTACTTC. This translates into CASSPTLETQYF. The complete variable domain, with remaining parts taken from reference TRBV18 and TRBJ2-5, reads NAGVMQNPRHLVRRRGQEARLRCSPMKGHSHVYWYRQLPEEGLKFMVYLQKENIIDESGMPKERFSAEFPKEGPSILRIQQVVRGDSAAYFCASSPTLETQYFGPGTRLLVL.

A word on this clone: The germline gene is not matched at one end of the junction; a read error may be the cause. The CDR3 protein is CASSQDLHNPGQGRRF. The CDR3 DNA reads TGCGCCAGCAGCCAAGATCTGCACAACCCCGGACAGGGACGACGATTC. The chain is built from TRBV4-3 and TRBJ2-7; 8 nucleotides line up with TRBD1. In germline, CDR1 is LGHNA, CDR2 YSLEER. This CDR3 region has 16 residues.

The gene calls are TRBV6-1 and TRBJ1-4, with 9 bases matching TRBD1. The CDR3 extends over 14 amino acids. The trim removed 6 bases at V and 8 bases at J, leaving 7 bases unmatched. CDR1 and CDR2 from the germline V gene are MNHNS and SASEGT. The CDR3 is CASSTTGGLEKLFF. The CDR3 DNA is TGTGCCAGCAGCACGACAGGGGGATTAGAAAAACTGTTTTTT.

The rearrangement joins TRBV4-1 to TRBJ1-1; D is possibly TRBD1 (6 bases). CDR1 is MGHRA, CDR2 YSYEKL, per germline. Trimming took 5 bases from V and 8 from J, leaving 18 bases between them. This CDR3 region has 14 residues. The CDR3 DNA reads TGCGCCAGCAGCTCCCCGGTGGGGGGGCGGGAAGCTTTCTTT. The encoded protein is CASSSPVGGREAFF.

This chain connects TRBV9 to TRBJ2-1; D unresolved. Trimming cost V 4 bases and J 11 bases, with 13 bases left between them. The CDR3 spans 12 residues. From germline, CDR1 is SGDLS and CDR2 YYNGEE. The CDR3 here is CASSPSNLKQFF. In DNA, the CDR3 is TGTGCCAGCAGCCCTTCTAACCTCAAGCAGTTCTTC.

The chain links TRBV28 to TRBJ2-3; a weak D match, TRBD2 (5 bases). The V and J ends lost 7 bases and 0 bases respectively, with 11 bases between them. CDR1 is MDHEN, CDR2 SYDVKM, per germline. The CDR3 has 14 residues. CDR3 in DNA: TGTGCCAGCACCGTGGAGGCCAGCACAGATACGCAGTATTTT. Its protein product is CASTVEASTDTQYF.

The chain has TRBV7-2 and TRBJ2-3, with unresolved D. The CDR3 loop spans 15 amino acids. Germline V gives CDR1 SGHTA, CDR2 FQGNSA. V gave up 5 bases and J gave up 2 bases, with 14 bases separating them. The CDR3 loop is CASSTRRYTTDTQYF. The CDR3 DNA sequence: TGTGCCAGCAGCACCAGACGATACACCACAGATACGCAGTATTTT.